This TCR beta chain was identified in a study of T-cell memory formation after mild COVID-19. TCRdb reprocessed the 5' RACE reads with MiXCR, giving one entry per CDR3 protein. In the table there are about 250,000 distinct CDR3 sequences, approximately 15% of which are singletons. From germline, CDR1 is DFQATT and CDR2 SNEGSKA (reference sequence). V lost 6 bases and J lost 0; bases outside the gene matches: 16. The CDR3 length is 18 residues. The sample taken for sequencing was PBMCs or a T cell subset sorted from them (not recorded which). The sequence derives from an adult woman who had mild COVID-19 (a few samples of this study predate the infection). Cell type and time point are not known. V gene TRBV20-1 combines with J gene TRBJ2-7; 11 nucleotides align to TRBD1. CDR3 amino acids: CSARTGGRGGLSSYEQYF. As DNA, the CDR3 is TGCAGTGCGCGGACAGGGGGCCGTGGCGGGCTAAGCTCCTACGAGCAGTACTTC.